The sequence of this T cell receptor (beta chain) was determined in a study of blood T cell repertoires in COVID-19. This clone appeared once. The germline V gene encodes CDR1 SGDLS and CDR2 YYNGEE. V trimming: 0 bases; J trimming: 4 bases; junction bases outside the gene matches: 6. The CDR3 contains 15 residues. TCRdb keeps only in-frame clones here, not all; method: immunoSEQ multiplex PCR. The table shows under 50,000 clones, with roughly nine tenths occurring only once. The rearrangement joins TRBV9 to TRBJ1-2, with TRBD1 matching over 7 bases. Sequencing used peripheral blood. The clonotype was recovered from a man between 65 and 85 years old with active COVID-19. The CDR3 here is CASSVGPQGPYGYTF. Written as DNA, the CDR3 is TGTGCCAGCAGCGTAGGGCCACAGGGGCCCTATGGCTACACCTTC.